The present entry profiles one T cell receptor beta chain with its context. Its antigen is still unknown. The record originates from a study of cytomegalovirus exposure and HLA in healthy donors. This CDR3 spans 17 amino acids. Trimming took 0 bases from V and 4 from J; bases not matched to a gene: 8. The germline gives CDR1 LGHNA, CDR2 YSLEER. Findings and limits, study-wide: The study found most TCR sequences rare, yet found some public TCRs in many donors. The authors enumerated around 150 TCR beta chains as linked to cytomegalovirus. In a later analysis, first-cohort TCR clusters were found to tend to co-occur in the approximately 120 validation repertoires.

The data were produced by immunoSEQ multiplex PCR, yet TCRdb's version contains in-frame clones alone and is incomplete. The table lists around 98,000 clones, about 90% of them singletons. The chain joins TRBV4-3 to TRBJ2-1; 8 bases agree with TRBD2. Sequenced material: PBMCs. This TCR was recovered from a man aged 18 to 30 in good health and CMV-seropositive. Here the CDR3 DNA reads TGCGCCAGCAGCCAAGATCAGTCGAGCGGGAGTTACAATGAGCAGTTCTTC. Translation: CASSQDQSSGSYNEQFF.